The 22 T cell receptor beta chains reported below all come from one sample, sequenced in a study of cytomegalovirus exposure and HLA in healthy donors. Use of 60 Vbeta and 13 Jbeta primers characterized the PCR. Some clones are missing from TCRdb's copy, which holds only in-frame ones; the method was immunoSEQ multiplex PCR. This table holds 200,000 or so clones, nearly 80% found once. The sample comprised PBMCs. Every receptor here comes from a man in his late teens or twenties in good health and CMV-seronegative.

V and J are TRBV29-1 and TRBJ2-3; 10 bases align to TRBD2. J gave up 4 bases and V 5 bases, and 3 bases lay outside the gene matches. The CDR3 contains 13 residues. The V gene's germline CDR1 is SQVTM and CDR2 ANQGSEA. The CDR3 protein is CSVSGGAADTQYF. CDR3 nucleotides: TGCAGCGTTAGCGGGGGGGCCGCAGATACGCAGTATTTT.

This clone was observed a handful of times. V usage is TRBV6-1 and J usage is TRBJ1-1, with 7 bases that match TRBD1. This CDR3 is built from 11 residues. The V gene end was trimmed by 8 bases and the J gene end by 8 bases; junction bases not matched to a gene: 5. The V gene's germline CDR1 is MNHNS and CDR2 SASEGT. The CDR3 here is CASHLTGEAFF. CDR3 DNA: TGTGCCAGCCACCTGACAGGGGAAGCTTTCTTT.

The rearrangement uses TRBV28 and TRBJ2-7; no firm D call. Germline V gene data show CDR1 as MDHEN and CDR2 as SYDVKM. Trimming shortened V by 4 bases and J by 1 base, and 11 bases separated the two germline ends. This CDR3 region has 14 residues. As DNA, the CDR3 is TGTGCCAGCAGTTCCGTCTCCCAGTCCTACGAGCAGTACTTC. This translates into CASSSVSQSYEQYF.

The chain links TRBV11-2 to TRBJ2-7, with TRBD2 matching over 11 bases. The CDR3 is made up of 15 amino acids. V shed 8 bases, J shed 1 base, and the junction held 7 bases outside the gene matches. Germline V gives CDR1 SGHAT, CDR2 FQNNGV. The CDR3 is CASRRLAGTSYEQYF. Written as DNA, the CDR3 is TGTGCCAGCCGCCGACTAGCGGGAACATCCTACGAGCAGTACTTC.

The chain joins TRBV5-1 to TRBJ1-4; perhaps TRBD1 as D (6 bases). The V gene's germline CDR1 is SGHRS and CDR2 YFSETQ. Trimming removed 4 bases at V and 0 bases at J, with 10 bases between. The CDR3 runs 15 residues. The CDR3 here is CASSKGHSTNEKLFF. CDR3 sequence (DNA): TGCGCCAGCAGCAAGGGACACTCAACTAATGAAAAACTGTTTTTT.

The V call is TRBV6-6, the J call TRBJ2-1, with D possibly being TRBD2 (6 bases). The V and J ends lost 2 bases and 3 bases respectively, with 11 bases between them. CDR1 is MNHNY and CDR2 is SVGAGI in the germline V gene (reference sequence). The CDR3 is 15 amino acids. The CDR3 DNA reads TGTGCCAGCAGTTACCCCCGGGACTTCTACAATGAGCAGTTCTTC. Translating it yields CASSYPRDFYNEQFF.

V gene TRBV5-1 combines with J gene TRBJ2-7; 8 bases are a match to TRBD2. The CDR3 runs to 16 residues. Germline V gene lookup returns CDR1 SGHRS and CDR2 YFSETQ. V was pared by 0 bases and J by 6 bases, with 11 bases of the junction left unmatched. CDR3 nucleotides: TGCGCCAGCAGCTTGGGGTCCGGGGGCGCGGGGGGCGAGCAGTACTTC. It translates to CASSLGSGGAGGEQYF.

CDR3 coding DNA: TGTGCCAGCAGTTCCTCCACAGGGAAGTCCTACAATGAGCAGTTCTTC. Protein product: CASSSSTGKSYNEQFF. The chain combines TRBV28 with TRBJ2-1; possible D gene TRBD1, 6 bases. The V end was cut by 4 bases, the J end by 1 base, with 14 bases between. Germline assignment: CDR1 MDHEN and CDR2 SYDVKM. This CDR3 is built from 16 residues.

This chain uses TRBV19 with TRBJ1-2; D might be TRBD1 (6 bases). Trimming removed 3 bases at V and 5 bases at J, with 19 bases between. The CDR3 length is 16 residues. CDR1 LNHDA and CDR2 SQIVND come from the germline V gene (reference sequence). CDR3 DNA sequence: TGTGCCAGTAGTATTTGGTCCCCAGGGGCTGATTATGGCTACACCTTC. Protein product: CASSIWSPGADYGYTF.

The chain uses TRBV5-6 and TRBJ1-5; D is uncertain. Trimming left V 2 bases short and J 4 bases short, with 22 bases between. The CDR3 runs to 18 residues. Germline V lookup: CDR1 SGHDT, CDR2 YYEEEE. CDR3: CASSFFADPKGENQPQHF. The CDR3 coding sequence is TGTGCCAGCAGCTTTTTCGCGGACCCGAAGGGAGAAAATCAGCCCCAGCATTTT.

The chain carries TRBV7-2 and TRBJ1-4; D unresolved. Germline V gene lookup returns CDR1 SGHTA and CDR2 FQGNSA. V lost 5 bases, J lost 6 bases, and 22 bases lay in between. CDR3 size: 17 residues. CDR3 protein: CASSPHSLFPEDEKLFF. The CDR3 coding sequence is TGTGCCAGCAGCCCGCACTCCCTCTTTCCAGAGGATGAAAAACTGTTTTTT.

The chain joins TRBV18 to TRBJ2-5; TRBD2 matches 8 bases. This CDR3 is 17 amino acids long. V trimming: 2 bases; J trimming: 2 bases; junction bases outside the gene matches: 10. Germline values: CDR1 KGHSH, CDR2 LQKENI. CDR3 sequence (DNA): TGTGCCAGCTCACCAAGCAGGCGGGGGGACTATCAAGAGACCCAGTACTTC. Translated, it gives CASSPSRRGDYQETQYF.

This clone has just one count. CDR3 DNA: TGTGCCAGCAGCATAGGACAGGGTCGGGAGACCCAGTACTTC. It encodes CASSIGQGRETQYF. The chain links TRBV5-4 to TRBJ2-5; the match to TRBD1 covers 8 bases. CDR1 and CDR2 (germline): SGHNT, YYREEE (reference sequence). V dropped 4 bases and J dropped 5; count of bases not matched to a gene: 7. The CDR3 covers 14 residues.

This clone occurred once. The chain joins TRBV7-6 to TRBJ2-3, with TRBD2 matching 7 bases. Losses at the gene ends were 2 bases for V and 2 bases for J; bases not matched to a gene: 7. The germline V gene has CDR1 SGHVS and CDR2 FNYEAQ. The CDR3 covers 16 residues. CDR3 in DNA: TGTGCCAGCAGCTTATTCTCGGGGGGAAACACAGATACGCAGTATTTT. It specifies CASSLFSGGNTDTQYF.

The chain employs TRBV4-2 and TRBJ2-2; D gene uncertain. The CDR3 is 15 residues long. The germline gives CDR1 LGHNA, CDR2 YNFKEQ. Between the trimmed V and J ends, which lost 3 bases and 6 bases, there was a span of 14 bases. The CDR3, as DNA: TGTGCCAGCAGCCAGGTACGACTGGAGCCCGGGGAGCTGTTTTTT. Translation gives CASSQVRLEPGELFF.

This clone was observed once. This chain connects TRBV2 to TRBJ1-3; maybe TRBD1 (6 bases). V was trimmed by 6 bases and J by 0 bases, leaving 15 bases between them. Germline V lookup: CDR1 SNHLY, CDR2 FYNNEI. The CDR3 covers 16 residues. CDR3 in amino acids: CASSLTQDSSGNTIYF. In DNA form, the CDR3 reads TGTGCCAGCAGCTTGACCCAGGACAGCTCTGGAAACACCATATATTTT.

This sequence joins TRBV25-1 and TRBJ2-5, with TRBD1 matching over 7 bases. This CDR3 has 14 residues. The germline V gene encodes CDR1 MGHDK and CDR2 SYGVNS. V shed 1 base, J shed 4 bases, and the junction held 3 bases outside the gene matches. This chain's CDR3 is CASSELPGGETQYF. CDR3 bases: TGTGCCAGCAGTGAATTACCAGGGGGAGAGACCCAGTACTTC.

The chain combines TRBV19 with TRBJ2-2, with 8 bases lining up with TRBD2. Germline V CDR1 and CDR2: LNHDA, SQIVND (reference sequence). The junction had 9 bases not matched to a gene; V was cut back by 5 bases and J by 4 bases. The CDR3 sequence is 16 residues long. The CDR3 nucleotides are TGTGCCAGTAGTGTCCTCTCGGGGGGGACCACCGGGGAGCTGTTTTTT. Translation gives CASSVLSGGTTGELFF.

The CDR3 bases are TGTGCCAGCAGCGGACGGACAGGGTACACAGATACGCAGTATTTT. Its translation is CASSGRTGYTDTQYF. V and J are TRBV9 and TRBJ2-3; 8 bases line up with TRBD1. V was clipped by 3 bases and J by 2 bases; unmatched bases: 5. There are 15 residues in the CDR3. CDR1 is SGDLS, CDR2 YYNGEE, per germline.

The chain combines TRBV6-5 with TRBJ1-1, with D unresolved. Germline CDR1 MNHEY, CDR2 SVGAGI. The CDR3 spans 14 residues. Trimming shortened V by 5 bases and J by 1 base, and 11 bases separated the two germline ends. The CDR3 DNA is TGTGCCAGCAGTGAGTACCCACCGAACACTGAAGCTTTCTTT. Its translation: CASSEYPPNTEAFF.

This sequence joins TRBV19 and TRBJ1-5, with 10 nucleotides matching TRBD1. The junction had 3 bases not matched to a gene; V was cut back by 3 bases and J by 4 bases. This CDR3 region has 15 residues. The germline gives CDR1 LNHDA, CDR2 SQIVND (reference sequence). CDR3 amino acids: CASSIPGQGNQPQHF. CDR3 bases: TGTGCCAGTAGTATTCCGGGACAGGGGAATCAGCCCCAGCATTTT.

The chain recombines TRBV15 with TRBJ1-1, with D tentatively TRBD1 (5 bases). V dropped 2 bases and J dropped 7 bases, with 23 bases sitting between them. Germline V CDR1 and CDR2: LNHNV, YYDKDF (reference sequence). This CDR3 is built from 17 residues. Here the CDR3 reads CATSRSYSGGTLNEAFF. Here the CDR3 DNA reads TGTGCCACCAGCAGATCGTACAGTGGGGGGACTTTAAATGAAGCTTTCTTT.